The present T cell receptor (beta chain) was sequenced within a study of response to subunit inactivated influenza vaccine. Per the germline V gene, CDR1 is SGHAT and CDR2 is FQNNGV. Trimming took 2 bases from V and 2 from J, leaving 7 bases between them. The CDR3 covers 15 residues. One entry per CDR3 protein results from TCRdb running MiXCR on the RT-PCR reads. The table records over 650,000 distinct CDR3 sequences, about 18% of them present only once. The gene calls are TRBV11-2 and TRBJ2-6; D unclear. This specimen consisted of PBMCs from blood, obtained more than 4 days after vaccination. The sequence came from a man in his fifties who received an inactivated influenza vaccine. The CDR3 loop is CASSLFLPGANVLTF. Written as DNA, the CDR3 is TGTGCCAGCAGCTTATTTCTTCCTGGGGCCAACGTCCTGACTTTC.